These 15 T cell receptor beta chains were all obtained from the same sample, sequenced in a study of CD8 T cells in Susac syndrome. RNA totalling about 0.45 to 1 ug underwent reverse transcription with random hexamers. TCRdb processed the immunoSEQ multiplex PCR reads anew with MiXCR; each CDR3 protein has one entry. The repertoire includes approximately 70,000 distinct CDR3 sequences, under 96% of them detected once, and around 0.11% sits in the top ten. Source material: CD4+ T cells from PBMCs. These receptors were collected from a human donor with multiple sclerosis.

The J gene is TRBJ1-1, the V gene TRBV20-1; TRBD1 agrees at 8 bases. The junction had 9 bases not matched to a gene; V was cut back by 6 bases and J by 3 bases. Per the germline V gene, CDR1 is DFQATT and CDR2 is SNEGSKA (reference sequence). The length of the CDR3 is 14 residues. The CDR3 DNA reads TGCAGTGCCCTAACGTCAGGGGGCCACACTGAAGCTTTCTTT. Translation: CSALTSGGHTEAFF.

The chain joins TRBV7-9 to TRBJ1-2, with 7 bases identical to TRBD1. Trimming took 1 base from V and 7 from J; bases not matched to a gene: 9. The CDR3 is 15 amino acids. The germline CDR1 and CDR2 sequences are SEHNR and FQNEAQ (reference sequence). The DNA for the CDR3 is TGTGCCAGCAGCTTAGGTCAGGGGGACAACGGTGGCTACACCTTC. It specifies CASSLGQGDNGGYTF.

The CDR3 DNA is TGTGCCAGCACTGGGCCTATGAACACTGAAGCTTTCTTT. Its protein is CASTGPMNTEAFF. The chain employs TRBV7-9 and TRBJ1-1; D gene uncertain. The CDR3 has 13 residues. V was clipped by 7 bases and J by 0 bases, with 9 bases between them. The germline V gene encodes CDR1 SEHNR and CDR2 FQNEAQ (reference sequence).

This chain connects TRBV27 to TRBJ2-5; 9 nucleotides match TRBD2. Germline values: CDR1 MNHEY, CDR2 SMNVEV (reference sequence). The CDR3 loop spans 14 amino acids. J lost 3 bases, V lost 4 bases, and 3 bases had no gene match. The CDR3 is CASSSWTSEETQYF. CDR3 DNA: TGTGCCAGCAGTTCCTGGACTAGCGAAGAGACCCAGTACTTC.

V gene TRBV30 combines with J gene TRBJ1-5; a possible D gene is TRBD1 (6 bases). Trimming shortened V by 3 bases and J by 3 bases, and 21 bases separated the two germline ends. The CDR3 sequence is 17 residues long. Germline CDR1 reads GTSNPN; CDR2 reads SVGIG (reference sequence). The CDR3 protein is CAWSRAFGTFNNQPQHF. CDR3 nucleotides: TGTGCCTGGAGCCGAGCCTTTGGGACATTTAACAATCAGCCCCAGCATTTT.

The chain uses TRBV29-1 and TRBJ1-1; D might be TRBD1 (5 bases). The ends were cut back, 7 bases at V and 5 bases at J, with 20 bases in the middle. The CDR3 covers 14 residues. The V gene's germline CDR1 is SQVTM and CDR2 ANQGSEA. The CDR3: CSGKPKVGGTEAFF. CDR3 bases: TGCAGCGGCAAACCAAAAGTTGGGGGAACTGAAGCTTTCTTT.

The chain recombines TRBV20-1 with TRBJ2-7, with a weak D call TRBD1 (6 bases). Trimming removed 5 bases from V and 0 bases from J, with 11 bases in between. Germline V gene data show CDR1 as DFQATT and CDR2 as SNEGSKA (reference sequence). This CDR3 is built from 13 residues. CDR3 residues: CSAPRDNSYEQYF. As DNA, the CDR3 is TGCAGTGCTCCTCGGGACAACTCCTACGAGCAGTACTTC.

J is TRBJ1-5 and V is TRBV30; 9 bases align to TRBD1. V gave up 2 bases and J gave up 5 bases; unmatched junction bases: 4. The CDR3 extends over 14 amino acids. CDR1 is GTSNPN, CDR2 SVGIG, per germline (reference sequence). CDR3 loop: CAWSPWDRDQPQHF. CDR3 coding DNA: TGTGCCTGGAGTCCCTGGGACAGGGATCAGCCCCAGCATTTT.

The chain uses TRBV6-1 and TRBJ2-3; tentatively, D is TRBD1 (6 bases). CDR3 length equals 17 residues. Trimming took 6 bases from V and 5 from J, leaving 24 bases between them. CDR1 MNHNS and CDR2 SASEGT come from the germline V gene. The CDR3 coding sequence is TGTGCCAGCAGGGGCTTCGCGAAGGGGGACGATCAAGATACGCAGTATTTT. Translating it yields CASRGFAKGDDQDTQYF.

This clonotype came up once. Sequence at one end of the junction differs from germline and may be a read error. V and J are TRBV25-1 and TRBJ2-7, with D hard to call. From germline, CDR1 is MGHDK and CDR2 SYGVNS. CDR3 length equals 16 residues. CDR3 coding DNA: TGTGCCAGCAGTAAGGCAAGCCCTGGTAGCTCCTACGAGCTGTACTTC. It is translated as CASSKASPGSSYELYF.

V gene TRBV20-1 combines with J gene TRBJ2-7, with TRBD1 identical over 9 bases. Germline V CDR1 and CDR2: DFQATT, SNEGSKA (reference sequence). V lost 4 bases and J lost 2; bases outside the gene matches: 6. CDR3 size: 14 residues. The CDR3 DNA is TGCAGTGCTAAAGGGACAGGGACTCCCTACGAGCAGTACTTC. Encoded protein: CSAKGTGTPYEQYF.

The gene calls are TRBV28 and TRBJ2-4; TRBD1 matches 7 bases. Germline V lookup: CDR1 MDHEN, CDR2 SYDVKM. V gave up 6 bases and J gave up 7 bases; unmatched junction bases: 0. The CDR3 loop spans 11 amino acids. The CDR3 region has the DNA TGTGCCAGCAGACAGGGGAACATTCAGTACTTC. Translation gives CASRQGNIQYF.

The chain uses TRBV24-1 and TRBJ2-1, with D perhaps TRBD1 (6 bases). The CDR3 consists of 14 residues. Trimming stripped 6 bases from V and 3 bases from J, with 11 bases between. Germline V gene sequence: CDR1 KGHDR, CDR2 SFDVKD. DNA for the CDR3: TGTGCCACCAGTTCGACAGGCCTCTACAATGAGCAGTTCTTC. Its protein product is CATSSTGLYNEQFF.

This rearrangement joins TRBV5-1 to TRBJ2-5; 9 bases agree with TRBD1. V lost 4 bases and J lost 7; bases outside the gene matches: 8. CDR1 and CDR2 (germline): SGHRS, YFSETQ. This CDR3 has 14 amino acids. CDR3 residues: CASSPNTGGGTQYF. The CDR3 coding sequence is TGCGCCAGCAGCCCAAATACAGGGGGCGGGACCCAGTACTTC.

V and J are TRBV4-2 and TRBJ2-3, with 11 bases that match TRBD2. CDR3 length: 20 amino acids. With 1 base clipped from V and 13 bases from J, the junction kept 25 bases outside the gene matches. Germline V gene data show CDR1 as LGHNA and CDR2 as YNFKEQ. The CDR3 DNA reads TGTGCCAGCAGCCAAGCTATACTAGCGGGGGCACGATACGGGAGGAGCCACGAGTATTTT. Its translation: CASSQAILAGARYGRSHEYF.